This TCR beta chain derives from a study of control samples from healthy donors and cancer patients. Method: immunoSEQ multiplex PCR; TCRdb's copy keeps in-frame clones and lacks some. The table has tens of thousands of clones, around 93% seen once. With 3 bases removed from V and 5 bases from J, the gap between germline ends came to 10 bases. Germline loops: CDR1 LNHDA, CDR2 SQIVND (reference sequence). The CDR3 is 13 amino acids. This clonotype was obtained from a woman between 35 and 50 years old with head and neck cancer. The sequencing sample was made of PBMCs. The chain has TRBV19 and TRBJ2-5; no definite D call. The DNA of the CDR3 is TGTGCCAGTAGTATGGGGATGTGGGAGACCCAGTACTTC. As protein: CASSMGMWETQYF. The full variable domain, with the rest looked up from reference TRBV19 and TRBJ2-5, is DGGITQSPKYLFRKEGQNVTLSCEQNLNHDAMYWYRQDPGQGLRLIYYSQIVNDFQKGDIAEGYSVSREKKESFPLTVTSAQKNPTAFYLCASSMGMWETQYFGPGTRLLVL.